This entry lists 23 T cell receptor beta chains sequenced from one sample in a study of blood T cell repertoires in COVID-19 (dated by TCRdb to about 2020). The library was made by the immunoSEQ multiplex PCR assay. TCRdb took this table from immuneACCESS and kept in-frame rearrangements with V and J called. Such tables lack part of the clones; where checked against another copy, unresolved V genes explain under half of the gap, and the rest is unexplained. Within this sample are fewer than 250,000 clones, with around 85% of them counted one time only. Of the sample, approximately 0.69% is held by the ten largest clones. The sample consisted of peripheral blood. All receptors derive from a man aged 35-49 years with acute or convalescent COVID-19.

This chain connects TRBV6-5 to TRBJ2-7, with 13 positions matching TRBD2. Germline lookup yields CDR1 MNHEY and CDR2 SVGAGI. The CDR3 consists of 15 residues. J gave up 6 bases and V 6 bases, and 8 bases lay outside the gene matches. Written as DNA, the CDR3 is TGTGCCAGCAGGCGCGGGACTAGCGGGATTGTCGAGCAGTACTTC. Translation: CASRRGTSGIVEQYF.

The rearrangement uses TRBV12-3 or TRBV12-4 and TRBJ2-7; a weak D match, TRBD1 (5 bases). The V and J ends lost 6 bases and 1 base respectively, with 7 bases between them. The CDR3 is 12 amino acids. DNA of the CDR3: TGTGCCAGCAGGAGGACATCCTACGAGCAGTACTTC. It is translated as CASRRTSYEQYF.

This chain links TRBV18 with TRBJ2-1, with unresolved D. The V end was cut by 2 bases, the J end by 7 bases, with 12 bases between. Per germline, CDR1 KGHSH and CDR2 LQKENI. This CDR3 spans 14 amino acids. The CDR3 reads CASSPKLEINEQFF. The CDR3, as DNA: TGTGCCAGCTCACCAAAGCTAGAGATTAATGAGCAGTTCTTC.

This chain joins TRBV29-1 and TRBJ1-5; tentatively, D is TRBD1 (6 bases). V was cut by 5 bases and J by 6 bases, with 17 bases left in between. The CDR3 covers 14 residues. Germline CDR1 reads SQVTM; CDR2 reads ANQGSEA. This chain's CDR3 is CSVSFGGALQPQHF. In DNA, the CDR3 is TGCAGCGTTTCTTTTGGGGGGGCGCTTCAGCCCCAGCATTTT.

The CDR3 nucleotides are TGTGCCAGCACAGAAGGGGCCTCGATGAACACTGAAGCTTTCTTT. Its protein is CASTEGASMNTEAFF. The chain employs TRBV28 and TRBJ1-1; D is possibly TRBD1 (5 bases). Trimming left V 7 bases short and J 0 bases short, with 15 bases between. From germline, CDR1 is MDHEN and CDR2 SYDVKM. This CDR3 spans 15 amino acids.

The rearrangement uses TRBV4-3 and TRBJ1-1; 9 bases agree with TRBD1. With 2 bases clipped from V and 6 bases from J, the junction kept 4 bases outside the gene matches. The CDR3 covers 14 residues. Germline V CDR1 and CDR2: LGHNA, YSLEER. The CDR3, as DNA: TGCGCCAGCAGCCAAAAACAGGGGGCCTCTGAAGCTTTCTTT. The encoded protein is CASSQKQGASEAFF.

The rearrangement joins TRBV3-1 (or the pseudogene TRBV3-2) to TRBJ2-3, with 10 bases identical to TRBD1. Germline assignment: CDR1 LGHDT and CDR2 YNNKEL (reference sequence). The CDR3 length is 14 residues. V gave up 4 bases and J gave up 5 bases; unmatched junction bases: 3. The CDR3 DNA is TGTGCCAGCAGCCCGGGACAGGGGAGAGATACGCAGTATTTT. It is translated as CASSPGQGRDTQYF.

J is TRBJ2-7 and V is TRBV10-3; TRBD1 might be the D (7 bases). Germline V lookup: CDR1 ENHRY, CDR2 SYGVKD. The CDR3 has 15 amino acids. Trimming removed 4 bases from V and 6 bases from J, with 19 bases in between. The CDR3, as DNA: TGTGCCATCAGTGGGAGGGGACAGCCCCTAGCCGAGCAGTACTTC. This encodes CAISGRGQPLAEQYF.

This clone was recorded once. The chain has TRBV5-1 and TRBJ2-3, with 9 bases aligning to TRBD1. The CDR3 length is 18 residues. J gave up 7 bases and V 0 bases, and 15 bases lay outside the gene matches. Germline V CDR1 and CDR2: SGHRS, YFSETQ. In DNA, the CDR3 is TGCGCCAGCAGCTTGGATGGGACCCGGGACAGGGAATCATATACGCAGTATTTT. This translates into CASSLDGTRDRESYTQYF.

This clone was detected only once. The genes are TRBV27 and TRBJ1-2, with TRBD1 as a possible D gene (5 bases). The CDR3 sequence is 15 residues long. V gave up 2 bases and J gave up 7 bases, with 17 bases separating them. Looked up from germline, CDR1 is MNHEY and CDR2 is SMNVEV (reference sequence). CDR3 DNA sequence: TGTGCCAGCAGTTTAGGGGCGGGAGGGGCAAGTGGCTACACCTTC. Its translation: CASSLGAGGASGYTF.

The V and J genes are TRBV19 and TRBJ1-5; D gene unclear. The CDR3 totals 13 residues. The V gene's germline CDR1 is LNHDA and CDR2 SQIVND (reference sequence). The germline V and J ends were trimmed by 9 bases and 1 base, with 10 bases remaining between them. The CDR3 sequence is CASQANSNQPQHF. The CDR3 bases are TGTGCCAGCCAAGCGAACAGCAATCAGCCCCAGCATTTT.

The rearrangement links TRBV7-3 to TRBJ1-2; 8 bases are shared with TRBD1. V was pared by 5 bases and J by 6 bases, with 8 bases of the junction left unmatched. The CDR3 length is 14 residues. Germline CDR1 and CDR2: SGHTA and FQGTGA. The CDR3 protein is CASSPGQGEDGYTF. CDR3 nucleotide sequence: TGTGCCAGCAGCCCCGGACAGGGAGAAGATGGCTACACCTTC. The full variable domain, with the rest looked up from reference TRBV7-3 and TRBJ1-2, is GAGVSQTPSNKVTEKGKYVELRCDPISGHTALYWYRQSLGQGPEFLIYFQGTGAADDSGLPNDRFFAVRPEGSVSTLKIQRTERGDSAVYLCASSPGQGEDGYTFGSGTRLTVV.

This clone has only one observation. The chain recombines TRBV15 with TRBJ1-6, with 8 bases fitting TRBD1. Germline V gene lookup returns CDR1 LNHNV and CDR2 YYDKDF (reference sequence). J gave up 9 bases and V 2 bases, and 15 bases lay outside the gene matches. The CDR3 extends over 18 amino acids. The CDR3 region has the DNA TGTGCCACCAGCAGACAGGGGGCGGCTATATTGGCGGGTTCACCCCTCCACTTT. This gives the protein CATSRQGAAILAGSPLHF.

CDR3 DNA: TGTGCCATAGGCGGGGGGAATCAGCCCCAGCATTTT. The encoded protein is CAIGGGNQPQHF. The chain is built from TRBV28 and TRBJ1-5, with D possibly matching TRBD1 (5 bases). V was cut by 10 bases and J by 4 bases, with 11 bases left in between. Per germline, CDR1 MDHEN and CDR2 SYDVKM. This CDR3 spans 12 amino acids.

V gene TRBV7-9 combines with J gene TRBJ2-1, with D possibly matching TRBD2 (6 bases). V was pared by 5 bases and J by 5 bases, with 16 bases between. CDR1 SEHNR and CDR2 FQNEAQ come from the germline V gene (reference sequence). The CDR3 runs to 15 residues. The CDR3 spells CASSPGTPGDNEQFF. CDR3 in DNA: TGTGCCAGCAGCCCCGGGACCCCGGGGGACAATGAGCAGTTCTTC.

J is TRBJ1-3 and V is TRBV6-6; D ambiguous. Germline CDR1 reads MNHNY; CDR2 reads SVGAGI (reference sequence). V dropped 8 bases and J dropped 3 bases, with 2 bases sitting between them. This CDR3 has 10 amino acids. CDR3 loop: CASLGNTIYF. DNA of the CDR3: TGTGCCAGCCTTGGAAACACCATATATTTT.

This chain connects TRBV6-5 to TRBJ2-5; D unresolved. Germline-derived CDR1 and CDR2 are MNHEY and SVGAGI. The CDR3 runs 13 residues. The V gene lost 8 bases and the J gene lost 2 bases, with 12 bases spanning the gap. The CDR3 protein is CASETPWQETQYF. CDR3 coding DNA: TGTGCCAGCGAAACACCGTGGCAAGAGACCCAGTACTTC.

The rearrangement uses TRBV9 and TRBJ1-2, with D possibly being TRBD1 (5 bases). This CDR3 is built from 14 residues. The V and J ends lost 0 bases and 7 bases respectively, with 13 bases between them. The germline V gene has CDR1 SGDLS and CDR2 YYNGEE. CDR3 DNA sequence: TGTGCCAGCAGCGTAGAGGGGTTTCGAGGTGGCTACACCTTC. The encoded protein is CASSVEGFRGGYTF. The full variable domain, with the rest looked up from reference TRBV9 and TRBJ1-2, is DSGVTQTPKHLITATGQRVTLRCSPRSGDLSVYWYQQSLDQGLQFLIQYYNGEERAKGNILERFSAQQFPDLHSELNLSSLELGDSALYFCASSVEGFRGGYTFGSGTRLTVV.

This clone showed up just a few times. The sample contains more than one DNA sequence encoding this CDR3. V usage is TRBV24-1 and J usage is TRBJ1-5; weak D call: TRBD1 (6 bases). V was shortened by 4 bases and J by 4 bases, with 10 bases between the two germline ends. CDR1 is KGHDR and CDR2 is SFDVKD in the germline V gene. The CDR3 totals 14 residues. DNA of the CDR3: TGTGCCACCAGTGACCTGGACAGTAATCAGCCCCAGCATTTT. It is translated as CATSDLDSNQPQHF.

J is TRBJ1-2 and V is TRBV19, with 9 nucleotides matching TRBD1. The CDR3 extends over 15 amino acids. V trimming: 1 base; J trimming: 8 bases; junction bases outside the gene matches: 8. CDR1 is LNHDA and CDR2 is SQIVND in the germline V gene (reference sequence). CDR3 region: CASSIAPTGGGGYTF. DNA of the CDR3: TGTGCCAGTAGTATAGCCCCCACAGGGGGCGGCGGCTACACCTTC.

This clone was observed a single time. V gene TRBV9 combines with J gene TRBJ1-1, with 9 bases that match TRBD1. This CDR3 region has 15 residues. Germline V gene lookup returns CDR1 SGDLS and CDR2 YYNGEE. Trimming took 2 bases from V and 2 from J; bases not matched to a gene: 4. The CDR3 coding sequence is TGTGCCAGCAGCGTGATGACAGGGGGTAACACTGAAGCTTTCTTT. It is translated as CASSVMTGGNTEAFF. Together with reference TRBV9 and TRBJ1-1, the CDR3 gives the full variable domain: DSGVTQTPKHLITATGQRVTLRCSPRSGDLSVYWYQQSLDQGLQFLIQYYNGEERAKGNILERFSAQQFPDLHSELNLSSLELGDSALYFCASSVMTGGNTEAFFGQGTRLTVV.

The rearrangement joins TRBV9 to TRBJ2-7; D is perhaps TRBD2 (6 bases). The CDR3 contains 14 residues. Trimming stripped 6 bases from V and 2 bases from J, with 15 bases between. Germline assignment: CDR1 SGDLS and CDR2 YYNGEE. The chain's CDR3 is CASTGGLSAYEQYF. CDR3 in DNA: TGTGCCAGCACCGGAGGGTTATCGGCCTACGAGCAGTACTTC. Based on the CDR3 plus reference TRBV9 and TRBJ2-7, the full variable domain is DSGVTQTPKHLITATGQRVTLRCSPRSGDLSVYWYQQSLDQGLQFLIQYYNGEERAKGNILERFSAQQFPDLHSELNLSSLELGDSALYFCASTGGLSAYEQYFGPGTRLTVT.

The V call is TRBV27, the J call TRBJ2-3, with TRBD1 matching over 9 bases. The germline CDR1 and CDR2 sequences are MNHEY and SMNVEV (reference sequence). Germline trimming cut 3 bases from V and 3 bases from J; bases unmatched to any gene: 10. This CDR3 region has 17 residues. The CDR3 sequence is CASSFVQGAIGTDTQYF. CDR3 nucleotides: TGTGCCAGCAGTTTCGTACAGGGGGCTATTGGAACAGATACGCAGTATTTT.